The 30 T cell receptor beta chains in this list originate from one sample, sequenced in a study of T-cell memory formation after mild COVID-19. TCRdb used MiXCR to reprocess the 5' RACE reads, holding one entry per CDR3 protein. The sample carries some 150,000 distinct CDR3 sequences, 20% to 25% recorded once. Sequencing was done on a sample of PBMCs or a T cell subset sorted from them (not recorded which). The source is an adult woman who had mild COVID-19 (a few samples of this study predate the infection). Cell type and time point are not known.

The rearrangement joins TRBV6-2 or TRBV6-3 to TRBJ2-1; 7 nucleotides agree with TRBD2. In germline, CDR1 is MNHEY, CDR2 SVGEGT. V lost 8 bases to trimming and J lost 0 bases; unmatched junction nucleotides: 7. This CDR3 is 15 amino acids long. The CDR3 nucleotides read TGTGCCAGCCACTGGGTAGCGGGCTCCTACAATGAGCAGTTCTTC. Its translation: CASHWVAGSYNEQFF.

DNA of the CDR3: TGTGCCAGCAGTCACAGGGGGCCTGAAGCTTTCTTT. It is translated as CASSHRGPEAFF. The chain is built from TRBV6-5 and TRBJ1-1; 9 bases agree with TRBD1. J was trimmed by 6 bases and V by 5 bases; bases with no gene match: 1. CDR3 length: 12 residues. Germline CDR1 and CDR2: MNHEY and SVGAGI.

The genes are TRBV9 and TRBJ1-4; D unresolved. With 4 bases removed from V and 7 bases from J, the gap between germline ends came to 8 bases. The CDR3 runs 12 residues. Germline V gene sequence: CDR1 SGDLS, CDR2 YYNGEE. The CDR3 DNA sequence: TGTGCCAGCAGCAGACCGGGTGAAAAACTGTTTTTT. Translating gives CASSRPGEKLFF. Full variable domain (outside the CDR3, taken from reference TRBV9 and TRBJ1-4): DSGVTQTPKHLITATGQRVTLRCSPRSGDLSVYWYQQSLDQGLQFLIQYYNGEERAKGNILERFSAQQFPDLHSELNLSSLELGDSALYFCASSRPGEKLFFGSGTQLSVL.

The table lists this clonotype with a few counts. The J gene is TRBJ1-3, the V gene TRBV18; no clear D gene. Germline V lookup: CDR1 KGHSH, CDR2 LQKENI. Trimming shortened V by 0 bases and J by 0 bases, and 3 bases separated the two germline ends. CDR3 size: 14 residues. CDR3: CASSPPNSGNTIYF. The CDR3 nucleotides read TGTGCCAGCTCACCACCCAACTCTGGAAACACCATATATTTT.

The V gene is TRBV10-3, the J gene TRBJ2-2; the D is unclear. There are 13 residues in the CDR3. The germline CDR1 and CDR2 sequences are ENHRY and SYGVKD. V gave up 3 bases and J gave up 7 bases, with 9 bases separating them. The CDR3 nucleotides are TGTGCCATCAGTGACAGATTCGTCGGGGAGCTGTTTTTT. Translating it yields CAISDRFVGELFF.

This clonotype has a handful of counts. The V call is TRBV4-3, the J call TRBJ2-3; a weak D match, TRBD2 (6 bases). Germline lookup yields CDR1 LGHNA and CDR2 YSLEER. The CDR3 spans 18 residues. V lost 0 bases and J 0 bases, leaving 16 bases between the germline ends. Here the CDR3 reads CASSQDGGRETSTDTQYF. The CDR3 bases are TGCGCCAGCAGCCAAGATGGAGGGCGGGAAACAAGCACAGATACGCAGTATTTT.

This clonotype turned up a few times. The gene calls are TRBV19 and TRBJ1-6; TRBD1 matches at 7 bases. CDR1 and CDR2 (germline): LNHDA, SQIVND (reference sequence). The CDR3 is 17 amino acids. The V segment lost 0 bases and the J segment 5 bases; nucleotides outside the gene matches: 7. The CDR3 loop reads CASSIDAAGQNNSPLHF. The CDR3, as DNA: TGTGCCAGTAGTATAGACGCCGCGGGACAGAATAATTCACCCCTCCACTTT.

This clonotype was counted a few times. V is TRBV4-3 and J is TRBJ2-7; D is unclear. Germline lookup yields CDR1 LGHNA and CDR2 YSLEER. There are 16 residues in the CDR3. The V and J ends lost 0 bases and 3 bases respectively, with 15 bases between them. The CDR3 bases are TGCGCCAGCAGCCAAGAAAGGCAGCTGTCATACTACGAGCAGTACTTC. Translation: CASSQERQLSYYEQYF.

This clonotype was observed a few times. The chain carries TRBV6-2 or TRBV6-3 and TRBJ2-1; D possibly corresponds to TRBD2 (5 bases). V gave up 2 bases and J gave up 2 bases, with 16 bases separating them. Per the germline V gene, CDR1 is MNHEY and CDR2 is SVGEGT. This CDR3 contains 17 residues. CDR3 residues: CASSYLLAGGPYNEQFF. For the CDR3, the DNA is TGTGCCAGCAGTTACCTACTTGCGGGCGGACCCTACAATGAGCAGTTCTTC.

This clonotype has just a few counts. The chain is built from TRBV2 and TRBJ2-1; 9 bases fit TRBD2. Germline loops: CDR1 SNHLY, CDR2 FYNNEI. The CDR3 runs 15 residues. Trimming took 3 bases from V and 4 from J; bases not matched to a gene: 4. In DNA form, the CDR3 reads TGTGCCAGCAGTGAGCGGGAGGGCAGGTACAATGAGCAGTTCTTC. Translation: CASSEREGRYNEQFF.

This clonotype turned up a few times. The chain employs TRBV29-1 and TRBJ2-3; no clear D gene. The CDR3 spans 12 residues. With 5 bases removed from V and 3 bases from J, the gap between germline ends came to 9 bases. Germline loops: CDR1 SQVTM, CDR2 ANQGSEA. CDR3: CSVLEQTDTQYF. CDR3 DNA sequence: TGCAGCGTTTTGGAGCAGACAGATACGCAGTATTTT.

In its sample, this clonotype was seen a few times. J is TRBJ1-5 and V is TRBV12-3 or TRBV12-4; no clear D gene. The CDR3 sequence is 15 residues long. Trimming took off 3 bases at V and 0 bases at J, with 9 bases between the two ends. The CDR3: CASSFEPDSNQPQHF. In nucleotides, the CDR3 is TGTGCCAGCAGTTTTGAGCCTGATAGCAATCAGCCCCAGCATTTT.

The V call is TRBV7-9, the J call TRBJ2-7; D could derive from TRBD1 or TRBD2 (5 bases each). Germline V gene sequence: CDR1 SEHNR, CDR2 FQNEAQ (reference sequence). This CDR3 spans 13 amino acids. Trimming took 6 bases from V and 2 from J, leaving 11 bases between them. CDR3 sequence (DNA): TGTGCCAGCAGACCCGGGACCACCTACGAGCAGTACTTC. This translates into CASRPGTTYEQYF.

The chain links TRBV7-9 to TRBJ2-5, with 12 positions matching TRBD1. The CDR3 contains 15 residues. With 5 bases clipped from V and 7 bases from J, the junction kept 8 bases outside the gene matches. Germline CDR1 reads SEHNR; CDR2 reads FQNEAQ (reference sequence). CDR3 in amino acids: CASSPRDRGRGTQYF. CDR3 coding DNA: TGTGCCAGCAGCCCGCGGGACAGGGGGCGGGGGACCCAGTACTTC.

The CDR3 DNA sequence: TGCGCCAGCAGCTTGGAGCCAGGAGGCACCGGGGAGCTGTTTTTT. It specifies CASSLEPGGTGELFF. This chain uses TRBV5-1 with TRBJ2-2; tentatively, D is TRBD2 (5 bases). This CDR3 has 15 amino acids. The V gene lost 0 bases and the J gene lost 4 bases, with 10 bases spanning the gap. The germline CDR1 and CDR2 sequences are SGHRS and YFSETQ.

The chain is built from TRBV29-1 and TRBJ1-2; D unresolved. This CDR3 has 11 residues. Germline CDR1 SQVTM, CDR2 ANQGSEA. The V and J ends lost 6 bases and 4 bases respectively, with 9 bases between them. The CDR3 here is CSVREAYGYTF. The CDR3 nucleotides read TGCAGCGTCCGGGAGGCCTATGGCTACACCTTC.

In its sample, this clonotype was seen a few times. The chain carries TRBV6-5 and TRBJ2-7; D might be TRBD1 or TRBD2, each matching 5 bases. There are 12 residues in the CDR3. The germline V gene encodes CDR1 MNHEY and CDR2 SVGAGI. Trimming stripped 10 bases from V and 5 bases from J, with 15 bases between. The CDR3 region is CAIGTAGDEQYF. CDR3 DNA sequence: TGTGCCATCGGGACGGCAGGCGACGAGCAGTACTTC.

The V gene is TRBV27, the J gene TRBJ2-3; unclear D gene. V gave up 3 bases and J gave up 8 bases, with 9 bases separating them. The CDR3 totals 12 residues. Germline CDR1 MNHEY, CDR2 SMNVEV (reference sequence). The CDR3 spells CASSFPWGTQYF. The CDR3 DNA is TGTGCCAGCAGTTTCCCCTGGGGTACGCAGTATTTT.

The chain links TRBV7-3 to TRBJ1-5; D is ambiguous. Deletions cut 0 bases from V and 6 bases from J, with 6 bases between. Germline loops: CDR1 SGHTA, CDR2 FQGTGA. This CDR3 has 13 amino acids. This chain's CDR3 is CASSLTGGQPQHF. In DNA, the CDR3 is TGTGCCAGCAGCTTAACAGGTGGTCAGCCCCAGCATTTT. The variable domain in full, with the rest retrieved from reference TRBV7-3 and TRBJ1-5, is GAGVSQTPSNKVTEKGKYVELRCDPISGHTALYWYRQSLGQGPEFLIYFQGTGAADDSGLPNDRFFAVRPEGSVSTLKIQRTERGDSAVYLCASSLTGGQPQHFGDGTRLSIL.

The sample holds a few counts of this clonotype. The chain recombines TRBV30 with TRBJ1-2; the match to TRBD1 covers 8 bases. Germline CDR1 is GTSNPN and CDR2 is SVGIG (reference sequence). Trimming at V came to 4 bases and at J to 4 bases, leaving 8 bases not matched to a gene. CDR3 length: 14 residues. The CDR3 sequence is CAWTTGQGLYGYTF. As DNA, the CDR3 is TGTGCCTGGACCACCGGACAGGGCCTCTATGGCTACACCTTC.

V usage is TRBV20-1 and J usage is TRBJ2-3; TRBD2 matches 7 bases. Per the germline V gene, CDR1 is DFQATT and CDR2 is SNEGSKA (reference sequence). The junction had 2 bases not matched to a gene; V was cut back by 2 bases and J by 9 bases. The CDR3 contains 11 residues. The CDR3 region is CSARRGDTQYF. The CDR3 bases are TGCAGTGCTAGACGGGGGGACACGCAGTATTTT.

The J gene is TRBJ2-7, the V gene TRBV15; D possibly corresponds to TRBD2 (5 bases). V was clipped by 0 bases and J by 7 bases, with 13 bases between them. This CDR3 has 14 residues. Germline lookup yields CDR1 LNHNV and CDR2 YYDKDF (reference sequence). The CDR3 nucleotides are TGTGCCACCAGCAGAGACGGCAGGAGCGGAGAGCAGTACTTC. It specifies CATSRDGRSGEQYF.

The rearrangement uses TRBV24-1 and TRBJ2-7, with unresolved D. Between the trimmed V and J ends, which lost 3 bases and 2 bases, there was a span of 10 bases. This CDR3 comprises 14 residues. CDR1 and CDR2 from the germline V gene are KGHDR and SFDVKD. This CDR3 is CATSDQGPPYEQYF. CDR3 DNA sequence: TGTGCCACCAGTGATCAAGGCCCCCCCTACGAGCAGTACTTC.

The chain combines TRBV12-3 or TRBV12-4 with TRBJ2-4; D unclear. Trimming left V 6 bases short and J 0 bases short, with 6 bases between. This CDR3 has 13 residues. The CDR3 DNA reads TGTGCCAGCAGGGAGTTAGCCAAAAACATTCAGTACTTC. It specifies CASRELAKNIQYF.

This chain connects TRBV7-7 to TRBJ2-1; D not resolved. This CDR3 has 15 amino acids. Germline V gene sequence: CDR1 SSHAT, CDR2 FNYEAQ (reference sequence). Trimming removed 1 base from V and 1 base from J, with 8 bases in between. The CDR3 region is CASSLDLDSYNEQFF. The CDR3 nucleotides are TGTGCCAGCAGCTTAGATTTGGATTCCTACAATGAGCAGTTCTTC. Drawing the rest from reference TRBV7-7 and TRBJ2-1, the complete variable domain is GAGVSQSPRYKVTKRGQDVTLRCDPISSHATLYWYQQALGQGPEFLTYFNYEAQPDKSGLPSDRFSAERPEGSISTLTIQRTEQRDSAMYRCASSLDLDSYNEQFFGPGTRLTVL.

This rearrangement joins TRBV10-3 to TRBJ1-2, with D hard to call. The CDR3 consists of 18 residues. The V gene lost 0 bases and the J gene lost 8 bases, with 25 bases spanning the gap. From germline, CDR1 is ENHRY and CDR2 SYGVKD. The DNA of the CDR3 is TGTGCCATCAGTGAGTCGAAGGGATCCCCCTTCCCCTCGAGGGGCTACACCTTC. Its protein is CAISESKGSPFPSRGYTF.

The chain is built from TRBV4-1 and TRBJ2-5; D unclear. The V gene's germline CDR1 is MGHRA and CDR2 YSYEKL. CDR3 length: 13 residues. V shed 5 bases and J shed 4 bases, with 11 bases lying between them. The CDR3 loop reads CASSTDPGETQYF. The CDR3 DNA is TGCGCCAGCAGCACCGACCCGGGAGAGACCCAGTACTTC.

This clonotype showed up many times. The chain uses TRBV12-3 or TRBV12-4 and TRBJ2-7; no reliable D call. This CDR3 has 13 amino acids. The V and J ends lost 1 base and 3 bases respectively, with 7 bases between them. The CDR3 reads CASSLVAGYEQYF. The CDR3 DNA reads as TGTGCCAGCAGTTTAGTCGCAGGCTACGAGCAGTACTTC.

Here the CDR3 DNA reads TGTGCCAGCAGCTTGCTCCCGATCGGGAGCGGCGAGGAGACCCAGTACTTC. It codes for CASSLLPIGSGEETQYF. This chain links TRBV5-4 with TRBJ2-5; tentative D call: TRBD2 (6 bases). This CDR3 region has 17 residues. The germline V gene has CDR1 SGHNT and CDR2 YYREEE (reference sequence). V lost 1 base and J 5 bases, leaving 21 bases between the germline ends.

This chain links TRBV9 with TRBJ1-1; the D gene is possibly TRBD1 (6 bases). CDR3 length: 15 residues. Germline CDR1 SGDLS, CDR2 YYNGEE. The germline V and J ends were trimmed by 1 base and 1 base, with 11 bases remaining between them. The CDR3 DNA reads TGTGCCAGCAGCGTAACGGGACAAAAGAACACTGAAGCTTTCTTT. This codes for CASSVTGQKNTEAFF.